What follows are 10 T cell receptor beta chains derived from one specimen sequenced in a study of memory CD4+ T cells and cytomegalovirus serostatus. Repertoires were generated with immunoSEQ multiplex PCR, while TCRdb's copy carries only in-frame clones and drops some. In the table there are about 59,000 clones, about 78% of which are singletons. Single viable CD3+CD4+CD8-CD45RO+ cells were sorted as the memory CD4+ T cells. The sample consisted of memory CD4+ T cells from blood. All receptors derive from an adult in good health and CMV-seronegative. Some clones in this sample may be carry-over from other donors' samples.

The chain links TRBV19 to TRBJ1-2; a possible D gene is TRBD1 (5 bases). Germline lookup yields CDR1 LNHDA and CDR2 SQIVND (reference sequence). This CDR3 contains 14 residues. V was pared by 8 bases and J by 0 bases, with 13 bases between. The CDR3 here is CASQTVPSNYGYTF. CDR3 sequence (DNA): TGTGCCAGTCAGACAGTCCCGTCTAACTATGGCTACACCTTC.

The genes are TRBV7-2 and TRBJ2-7; tentatively, D is TRBD2 (5 bases). The CDR3 covers 17 residues. Trimming took 4 bases from V and 0 from J, leaving 19 bases between them. Looked up from germline, CDR1 is SGHTA and CDR2 is FQGNSA. CDR3 sequence: CASSSSPREPASYEQYF. CDR3 bases: TGTGCCAGCAGCTCCTCCCCGAGGGAGCCAGCCTCCTACGAGCAGTACTTC.

The chain recombines TRBV4-1 with TRBJ2-1, with D maybe TRBD2 (5 bases). This CDR3 is built from 16 residues. V lost 4 bases, J lost 3 bases, and 16 bases lay in between. Per the germline V gene, CDR1 is MGHRA and CDR2 is YSYEKL. The CDR3 DNA sequence: TGCGCCAGCAGCCTGAGGGAGTCTGGGGTCTACAATGAGCAGTTCTTC. This gives the protein CASSLRESGVYNEQFF.

The chain carries TRBV5-1 and TRBJ1-5, with D perhaps TRBD1 (5 bases). The germline V and J ends were trimmed by 0 bases and 7 bases, with 11 bases remaining between them. CDR3 length: 14 residues. The germline V gene has CDR1 SGHRS and CDR2 YFSETQ. The CDR3 region is CASSLEGRDQPQHF. The CDR3 DNA reads as TGCGCCAGCAGCTTGGAGGGACGGGACCAGCCCCAGCATTTT. Full variable domain (rest looked up from reference TRBV5-1 and TRBJ1-5): KAGVTQTPRYLIKTRGQQVTLSCSPISGHRSVSWYQQTPGQGLQFLFEYFSETQRNKGNFPGRFSGRQFSNSRSEMNVSTLELGDSALYLCASSLEGRDQPQHFGDGTRLSIL.

The V gene is TRBV10-3, the J gene TRBJ1-1, with 7 positions matching TRBD1. The J segment lost 6 bases and the V segment lost 2 bases, leaving 6 bases of the junction unmatched. There are 14 residues in the CDR3. CDR1 ENHRY and CDR2 SYGVKD come from the germline V gene. Here the CDR3 reads CAISEQGGRAEAFF. The CDR3 DNA reads TGTGCCATCAGTGAGCAGGGGGGCCGGGCTGAAGCTTTCTTT.

The V gene is TRBV4-3, the J gene TRBJ1-4; TRBD1 matches 7 bases. The V and J ends lost 4 bases and 7 bases, in that order; junction bases with no gene match: 9. Germline CDR1 and CDR2: LGHNA and YSLEER. This CDR3 spans 15 amino acids. The CDR3 DNA reads TGCGCCAGCAGCCGGTCGACAGGGAAGGGTGAAAAACTGTTTTTT. Translated: CASSRSTGKGEKLFF.

V gene TRBV19 combines with J gene TRBJ1-1, with D possibly TRBD1 on 5 matching bases. The CDR3 is made up of 16 amino acids. V lost 8 bases and J 0 bases, leaving 19 bases between the germline ends. In germline, CDR1 is LNHDA, CDR2 SQIVND (reference sequence). CDR3 amino acids: CASARRGGSMNTEAFF. The CDR3 coding sequence is TGTGCCAGTGCCAGGAGGGGAGGCTCTATGAACACTGAAGCTTTCTTT. The whole variable domain, filled in from reference TRBV19 and TRBJ1-1, reads DGGITQSPKYLFRKEGQNVTLSCEQNLNHDAMYWYRQDPGQGLRLIYYSQIVNDFQKGDIAEGYSVSREKKESFPLTVTSAQKNPTAFYLCASARRGGSMNTEAFFGQGTRLTVV.

This chain links TRBV9 with TRBJ1-1, with 9 bases aligning to TRBD1. Germline V gives CDR1 SGDLS, CDR2 YYNGEE. The CDR3 spans 15 residues. Trimming took 3 bases from V and 3 from J; bases not matched to a gene: 6. CDR3 DNA sequence: TGTGCCAGCAGCGCCCGACAGGGGGTTGACACTGAAGCTTTCTTT. Its translation: CASSARQGVDTEAFF. The full variable domain, with the rest looked up from reference TRBV9 and TRBJ1-1, is DSGVTQTPKHLITATGQRVTLRCSPRSGDLSVYWYQQSLDQGLQFLIQYYNGEERAKGNILERFSAQQFPDLHSELNLSSLELGDSALYFCASSARQGVDTEAFFGQGTRLTVV.

The chain combines TRBV6-1 with TRBJ2-7; 11 bases are a match to TRBD2. Trimming at V came to 3 bases and at J to 12 bases, leaving 4 bases not matched to a gene. The CDR3 has 12 residues. The germline V gene has CDR1 MNHNS and CDR2 SASEGT. The CDR3 is CASSELAGGLYF. The CDR3 nucleotides are TGTGCCAGCAGTGAGCTAGCGGGAGGATTGTACTTC.

Remarks on this clone: Sequence at one end of the junction differs from germline and may be a read error. The V call is TRBV11-2, the J call TRBJ1-2; D unresolved. The V gene's germline CDR1 is SGHAT and CDR2 FQNNGV. CDR3 size: 11 residues. The CDR3 reads CASSLMQPPFF. In nucleotides, the CDR3 is TGTGCCAGCAGCTTAATGCAGCCTCCATTCTTC.